These T cell receptor beta chains were read from a single sample in a study of blood T cell repertoires in COVID-19. Some clones are missing from TCRdb's copy, which holds only in-frame ones; the method was immunoSEQ multiplex PCR. This sample has 110,000 or so clones, with roughly 80% found just once. The material sequenced was peripheral blood. These receptors came from a man between 50 and 59 years old with acute or convalescent COVID-19. CDR3s include the opening cysteine and the closing phenylalanine or tryptophan. D genes are given only for firm matches. A clone size is listed for some rows: how often the clone was seen (once, few, many), or a class if it is expanded.

abundance,j_gene,v_gene,d_gene,CDR3nt,CDR3aa
-,TRBJ1-1,TRBV5-1,-,TGCGCCAGCAGCTTCGGGGGGCAGAACACTGAAGCTTTCTTT,CASSFGGQNTEAFF
-,TRBJ1-1,TRBV19,TRBD1,TGTGCCAGTAATACAGGGGGCACTGAAGCTTTCTTT,CASNTGGTEAFF
-,TRBJ1-1,TRBV6-2/TRBV6-3,TRBD1,TGTGCCAGCAGCCAGGGGCTCGGACAGGGGGTGAACACTGAAGCTTTCTTT,CASSQGLGQGVNTEAFF
-,TRBJ1-3,TRBV7-2,-,TGTGCCAGCAGTTCAGACAGTGGAAACACCATATATTTT,CASSSDSGNTIYF
few,TRBJ1-6,TRBV5-5,-,TGTGCCAGCAGCTTGGACACCTTACTCCACTTT,CASSLDTLLHF
-,TRBJ1-6,TRBV5-1,-,TGCGCCAGCAGCTTGGGTCCAGGTGGATCCAATTCACCCCTCCACTTT,CASSLGPGGSNSPLHF
-,TRBJ1-2,TRBV2,-,TGTGCCAGCAGCAATACAGGGAAAGGAGGCTATGGCTACACCTTC,CASSNTGKGGYGYTF
-,TRBJ1-6,TRBV5-1,-,TGCGCCAGCAGCTTGGAGGCGGGGGGGCGATATAATTCACCCCTCCACTTT,CASSLEAGGRYNSPLHF
few,TRBJ2-5,TRBV13,TRBD1,TGTGCCAGCAGCTTAACAGGGGTCGGTAATCAAGAGACCCAGTACTTC,CASSLTGVGNQETQYF
-,TRBJ2-3,TRBV5-1,TRBD1,TGCGCCAGCAGCTCACAGGGGAGATCTGGCACAGATACGCAGTATTTT,CASSSQGRSGTDTQYF
-,TRBJ1-2,TRBV3-1/TRBV3-2,TRBD1,TGTGCCAGCAGACAGGGGAACTATGGCTACACCTTC,CASRQGNYGYTF
once,TRBJ1-3,TRBV3-1/TRBV3-2,TRBD1,TGTGCCAGCAGCCGCGGACAGGGAAGAAACACCATATATTTT,CASSRGQGRNTIYF
-,TRBJ1-5,TRBV15,TRBD1,TGTGCCACCAGCAGGGGGGACAGGGGGAGCAATCAGCCCCAGCATTTT,CATSRGDRGSNQPQHF
-,TRBJ2-1,TRBV9,TRBD2,TGTGCCAGCAGCTCGGGAGGGGGCTACAATGAGCAGTTCTTC,CASSSGGGYNEQFF
-,TRBJ1-5,TRBV5-4,TRBD1,TGTGCCAGCAGCACAAATACAGGGGGCCTCCAGCATTTT,CASSTNTGGLQHF
once,TRBJ2-2,TRBV30,-,TGTGCCTGGTCCCGGTCGCGGGTCACCGGGGAGCTGTTTTTT,CAWSRSRVTGELFF
-,TRBJ1-1,TRBV19,TRBD1,TGTGCCAGTAGTATGGGGACAGGGGAAGGGGACACTGAAGCTTTCTTT,CASSMGTGEGDTEAFF
-,TRBJ2-3,TRBV5-4,TRBD2,TGTGCCAGCAGCTTAGCGGGGGCGGGAACAGATACGCAGTATTTT,CASSLAGAGTDTQYF
many,TRBJ2-3,TRBV2,TRBD2,TGTGCCAGCAGTGAACCGGGGGGGGTTACAGATACGCAGTATTTT,CASSEPGGVTDTQYF
-,TRBJ2-1,TRBV6-5,TRBD2,TGTGCCAGCAGTTTAAGCGGGGGGGCCGTGGAGCAGTTCTTC,CASSLSGGAVEQFF
-,TRBJ1-3,TRBV30,-,TGTGCCTGGAGTGCGGGGAACACTGGAAACACCATATATTTT,CAWSAGNTGNTIYF
-,TRBJ1-6,TRBV5-5,TRBD1,TGTGCCAGCAGCTGGGACAGCTATAATTCACCCCTCCACTTT,CASSWDSYNSPLHF
-,TRBJ1-4,TRBV24-1,-,TGTGCCACCAGTGATACCCGCCTGCCTACCTCAACTAATGAAAAACTGTTTTTT,CATSDTRLPTSTNEKLFF
-,TRBJ2-2,TRBV7-6,TRBD1,TGTGCCAGCAGCTCAGGGGGCTTAACGTCCGGGGAGCTGTTTTTT,CASSSGGLTSGELFF
-,TRBJ2-1,TRBV3-1/TRBV3-2,-,TGTGCCAGCAGCCAAGGACTCACGACCCCCCCGGAGCAGTTCTTC,CASSQGLTTPPEQFF
once,TRBJ1-3,TRBV12-5,-,TGTGCTAGTGGTTTGGCGCCGCCGGGGGGAAGCTCTGGAAACACCATATATTTT,CASGLAPPGGSSGNTIYF
-,TRBJ1-6,TRBV5-4,TRBD1,TGTGCCAGCAGCCAAACGACAGGGAGTACTTCACCCCTCCACTTT,CASSQTTGSTSPLHF
-,TRBJ1-6,TRBV5-4,-,TGTGCCAGCAGTTCAGGGGAATTTTCACCCCTCCACTTT,CASSSGEFSPLHF
-,TRBJ2-1,TRBV6-5,TRBD1,TGTGCCAGCAGTCCCTGGGGACAGGGATACAATGAGCAGTTCTTC,CASSPWGQGYNEQFF
-,TRBJ1-4,TRBV19,TRBD1,TGTGCCAGTACTGGGGACAGCCCAGGGAAACTGTTTTTT,CASTGDSPGKLFF
-,TRBJ2-1,TRBV19,TRBD1,TGTGCCAGTAGTATATCTCGGGACAGGAACAATGAGCAGTTCTTC,CASSISRDRNNEQFF
-,TRBJ2-6,TRBV24-1,-,TGTGCCACCTCGGCCGATGAGGTGACTGGGGCCAACGTCCTGACTTTC,CATSADEVTGANVLTF
-,TRBJ1-2,TRBV25-1,TRBD1,TGTGCCAGCAGTCACCAGGGACAGGGCCGTGGCTACACCTTC,CASSHQGQGRGYTF
-,TRBJ2-4,TRBV29-1,-,TGCAGCGTTGATTTCAGGGGTGGCATTCAGTACTTC,CSVDFRGGIQYF
-,TRBJ2-5,TRBV6-5,TRBD1,TGTGCCAGCAGCTGGGACAGGGCGAGGAAAGAGACCCAGTACTTC,CASSWDRARKETQYF
-,TRBJ1-4,TRBV3-1/TRBV3-2,-,TGTGCCAGCAGCCCCCGGGGAGGGCTGGGGGAAAAACTGTTTTTT,CASSPRGGLGEKLFF
-,TRBJ2-7,TRBV12-3/TRBV12-4,-,TGTGCCAGCAGTTTACCCCCCAGGTACGAGCAGTACTTC,CASSLPPRYEQYF
-,TRBJ2-1,TRBV3-1/TRBV3-2,TRBD2,TGTGCCAGCAGTTTCCAGTCGGGACTAGCGAATGAGCAGTTCTTC,CASSFQSGLANEQFF
once,TRBJ2-5,TRBV2,TRBD2,TGTGCCAGCAGTGAAAAGGGAGGGAGGGAGACCCAGTACTTC,CASSEKGGRETQYF
few,TRBJ2-2,TRBV4-1,TRBD1,TGCGCCAGCAGCCAATGGGACAGGGGCAACACCGGGGAGCTGTTTTTT,CASSQWDRGNTGELFF